Below are 30 T cell receptor beta chains sequenced from a single sample in a study of blood T cells in healthy people across ages. For the second PCR, which ran for 7 to 11 cycles, a sample-barcoded 5' primer and a J-beta primer mix were used. MiXCR, run by TCRdb on the 5' RACE reads, gives a single entry per CDR3 protein. The sample lists about 1,800,000 distinct CDR3 sequences, 25% to 30% occurring once. Sequences were obtained from blood. Every receptor here comes from a woman aged 25 to 39 in good health.

This chain joins TRBV20-1 and TRBJ2-7; D is possibly TRBD2 (5 bases). The CDR3 is 15 residues long. The V end lost 3 bases, the J end lost 2 bases, and 17 bases lay between the germline ends. CDR1 and CDR2 (germline): DFQATT, SNEGSKA (reference sequence). The CDR3 reads CSARAAGTGTYEQYF. As DNA, the CDR3 is TGCAGTGCTAGGGCGGCGGGCACTGGGACCTACGAGCAGTACTTC.

This clonotype was seen more than once but under ten times. The chain has TRBV29-1 and TRBJ1-4; 7 bases map to TRBD1. Germline-derived CDR1 and CDR2 are SQVTM and ANQGSEA. V lost 7 bases, J lost 7 bases, and 6 bases stayed unmatched. CDR3 size: 12 residues. CDR3 DNA: TGCAGCGGAAACAGGGGTGGTGAAAAACTGTTTTTT. This gives the protein CSGNRGGEKLFF.

This clonotype came up many times. This chain uses TRBV29-1 with TRBJ2-5; 8 bases match TRBD2. The CDR3 has 12 residues. Germline V gene sequence: CDR1 SQVTM, CDR2 ANQGSEA. V shed 7 bases and J 5 bases; nucleotides not matched to a gene: 6. The CDR3 is CSAGLATETQYF. The CDR3 DNA sequence: TGCAGCGCCGGACTAGCAACGGAGACCCAGTACTTC.

This clonotype was seen ten or more times. This chain joins TRBV6-5 and TRBJ2-3; D is undetermined. The CDR3 contains 15 residues. Between the trimmed V and J ends, which lost 0 bases and 0 bases, there was a span of 7 bases. From germline, CDR1 is MNHEY and CDR2 SVGAGI. CDR3: CASSYSGASTDTQYF. DNA of the CDR3: TGTGCCAGCAGTTACTCCGGAGCTAGCACAGATACGCAGTATTTT.

This clonotype was seen more than once but under ten times. This sequence joins TRBV25-1 and TRBJ2-7, with D unclear. CDR1 and CDR2 from the germline V gene are MGHDK and SYGVNS. The CDR3 loop spans 14 amino acids. V lost 1 base and J lost 0, with 7 bases in between. The CDR3 sequence: CASSEFTGSYEQYF. CDR3 nucleotides: TGTGCCAGCAGTGAATTCACCGGCTCCTACGAGCAGTACTTC.

The chain uses TRBV7-2 and TRBJ2-5; 7 bases match TRBD1. The germline V gene has CDR1 SGHTA and CDR2 FQGNSA. The length of the CDR3 is 15 residues. After removal of 4 bases from V and 3 bases from J, the junction contained 8 bases not matched to a gene. The CDR3: CASSSGDSVKETQYF. The DNA for the CDR3 is TGTGCCAGCAGCTCCGGGGACAGTGTAAAAGAGACCCAGTACTTC.

This chain connects TRBV7-8 to TRBJ1-2, with D possibly being TRBD1 (5 bases). CDR1 SGHVS and CDR2 FQNEAQ come from the germline V gene. Trimming stripped 4 bases from V and 3 bases from J, with 24 bases between. CDR3 length: 18 residues. This chain's CDR3 is CASSSNPGTLKNDYGYTF. The CDR3 DNA reads TGTGCCAGCAGCTCTAATCCCGGGACCCTAAAAAACGACTATGGCTACACCTTC. The complete variable domain, with remaining parts taken from reference TRBV7-8 and TRBJ1-2, reads GAGVSQSPRYKVAKRGQDVALRCDPISGHVSLFWYQQALGQGPEFLTYFQNEAQLDKSGLPSDRFFAERPEGSVSTLKIQRTQQEDSAVYLCASSSNPGTLKNDYGYTFGSGTRLTVV.

The chain carries TRBV20-1 and TRBJ2-1; 11 bases agree with TRBD2. Germline trimming cut 6 bases from V and 7 bases from J; bases unmatched to any gene: 8. Germline-derived CDR1 and CDR2 are DFQATT and SNEGSKA (reference sequence). The CDR3 is 14 residues long. CDR3 protein: CSALTSGIGNEQFF. Written as DNA, the CDR3 is TGCAGTGCCTTGACTAGCGGGATAGGGAATGAGCAGTTCTTC.

The rearrangement joins TRBV6-6 to TRBJ2-3; TRBD1 or TRBD2 may be the D gene (5 bases each). The V end was cut by 8 bases, the J end by 0 bases, with 15 bases between. Germline V gene data show CDR1 as MNHNY and CDR2 as SVGAGI (reference sequence). CDR3 size: 15 residues. The CDR3 region is CASGRDGTSTDTQYF. The CDR3 DNA follows: TGTGCCAGCGGCCGGGACGGGACCAGCACAGATACGCAGTATTTT.

This clonotype was recorded once. V usage is TRBV7-2 and J usage is TRBJ2-4; the match to TRBD1 covers 8 bases. The J call may not be correct, given that the DNA end is closer to TRBJ2-7. The CDR3 is 15 residues long. CDR1 is SGHTA and CDR2 is FQGNSA in the germline V gene. CDR3 region: CASSLSSDRGYEQYF. CDR3 nucleotide sequence: TGTGCCAGCAGCTTATCAAGCGACAGGGGCTACGAGCAGTACTTC.

This clonotype appeared a few times. The chain uses TRBV5-1 and TRBJ2-7; tentatively, D is TRBD1 or TRBD2 (5 bases each). This CDR3 region has 14 residues. CDR1 and CDR2 from the germline V gene are SGHRS and YFSETQ. V lost 0 bases, J lost 6 bases, and 13 bases lay in between. The chain's CDR3 is CASSLGGNEGEQYF. The CDR3 DNA follows: TGCGCCAGCAGCTTGGGGGGGAACGAAGGCGAGCAGTACTTC.

The gene calls are TRBV9 and TRBJ2-1; D not certain. Germline V gene data show CDR1 as SGDLS and CDR2 as YYNGEE. V shed 3 bases and J shed 11 bases, with 9 bases lying between them. This CDR3 comprises 11 residues. Written as DNA, the CDR3 is TGTGCCAGCAGCGCGGAGAATAAGCAGTTCTTC. Residues: CASSAENKQFF.

In its sample, this clonotype was seen a few times. V usage is TRBV7-9 and J usage is TRBJ1-2, with a possible D match to TRBD1 (6 bases). The CDR3 sequence is 11 residues long. Trimming removed 11 bases at V and 4 bases at J, with 11 bases between. Per the germline V gene, CDR1 is SEHNR and CDR2 is FQNEAQ (reference sequence). The CDR3 bases are TGTGCCGGCTCAGGGGCCTATGGCTACACCTTC. Translating it yields CAGSGAYGYTF.

The chain combines TRBV4-1 with TRBJ1-1; 8 bases agree with TRBD1. The V segment lost 1 base and the J segment 7 bases; nucleotides outside the gene matches: 5. The CDR3 is 14 amino acids. Germline V lookup: CDR1 MGHRA, CDR2 YSYEKL. The CDR3 region has the DNA TGCGCCAGCAGCCAAGCCGGGACAGGCATTGAAGCTTTCTTT. Its protein product is CASSQAGTGIEAFF.

The CDR3 DNA is TGTGCCAGCAGTTCAGTCCCGGGACGGCAAGAGACCCAGTACTTC. Encoded protein: CASSSVPGRQETQYF. The chain links TRBV27 to TRBJ2-5; the D call may be TRBD1 or TRBD2 (5 bases each). V was cut by 4 bases and J by 2 bases, with 14 bases left in between. The V gene's germline CDR1 is MNHEY and CDR2 SMNVEV (reference sequence). The CDR3 is 15 residues long.

With regard to this clonotype: The junction departs from germline at one end; a sequencing error may be responsible. The chain links TRBV10-3 to TRBJ2-6; tentative D call: TRBD1 (5 bases). This CDR3 is built from 15 residues. Germline CDR1 ENHRY, CDR2 SYGVKD. The CDR3 region is CAISVGSSGANVPTF. CDR3 nucleotides: TGTGCCATCAGTGTGGGGTCCTCTGGGGCCAACGTCCCGACTTTC.

V and J are TRBV5-6 and TRBJ2-1; D ambiguous. Germline CDR1 reads SGHDT; CDR2 reads YYEEEE. The CDR3 consists of 14 residues. Trimming removed 6 bases from V and 6 bases from J, with 16 bases in between. Here the CDR3 DNA reads TGTGCCAGCACCCTCAGCGCAACGTTCAATGAGCAGTTCTTC. Its translation: CASTLSATFNEQFF.

This chain joins TRBV20-1 and TRBJ2-7; 8 bases are a match to TRBD1. The CDR3 has 12 residues. The germline CDR1 and CDR2 sequences are DFQATT and SNEGSKA (reference sequence). V was clipped by 1 base and J by 5 bases; unmatched bases: 1. CDR3 protein: CSARADRDEQYF. CDR3 in DNA: TGCAGTGCTAGAGCGGACAGGGACGAGCAGTACTTC.

This clonotype has only one observation. The rearrangement links TRBV5-5 to TRBJ1-5; 12 positions agree with TRBD1. CDR3 length equals 16 residues. Germline values: CDR1 SGHKS, CDR2 YYEKEE (reference sequence). V was pared by 4 bases and J by 5 bases, with 7 bases of the junction left unmatched. CDR3 in amino acids: CASSTGTGGNDQPQHF. The DNA for the CDR3 is TGTGCCAGCAGCACCGGGACAGGGGGCAACGATCAGCCCCAGCATTTT.

There are a few counts of this clonotype. J is TRBJ2-1 and V is TRBV5-5, with 9 bases matching TRBD2. Looked up from germline, CDR1 is SGHKS and CDR2 is YYEKEE (reference sequence). Trimming removed 4 bases from V and 7 bases from J; junction bases left unmatched: 6. The CDR3 length is 14 residues. CDR3 nucleotide sequence: TGTGCCAGCAGCAGGCTAGCGGGGACTAATGAGCAGTTCTTC. Amino acids: CASSRLAGTNEQFF.

The J gene is TRBJ2-1, the V gene TRBV24-1; 13 bases are a match to TRBD2. V shed 2 bases, J shed 6 bases, and the junction held 6 bases outside the gene matches. This CDR3 is 17 amino acids long. The V gene's germline CDR1 is KGHDR and CDR2 SFDVKD. CDR3 in DNA: TGTGCCACCAGTGATTCCGCGACTAGCGGGAGGACCAATGAGCAGTTCTTC. It translates to CATSDSATSGRTNEQFF.

A word on this clonotype: This may come from a read error, since a much larger clone is one base off. The chain links TRBV9 to TRBJ2-3; 9 bases match TRBD2. The J segment lost 8 bases and the V segment lost 4 bases, leaving 14 bases of the junction unmatched. The CDR3 is 16 residues long. Germline loops: CDR1 SGDLS, CDR2 YYNGEE. The CDR3 sequence: CASSSGRAGGTGTQYF. The CDR3 DNA reads TGTGCCAGCAGCTCCGGACGAGCGGGGGGAACCGGTACGCAGTATTTT. Filled out from reference TRBV9 and TRBJ2-3, the complete variable domain reads DSGVTQTPKHLITATGQRVTLRCSPRSGDLSVYWYQQSLDQGLQFLIQYYNGEERAKGNILERFSAQQFPDLHSELNLSSLELGDSALYFCASSSGRAGGTGTQYFGPGTRLTVL.

This clonotype has a count of ten or more. The chain has TRBV29-1 and TRBJ2-7; D is undetermined. Germline values: CDR1 SQVTM, CDR2 ANQGSEA. The V and J ends lost 4 bases and 2 bases respectively, with 15 bases between them. The CDR3 length is 14 residues. CDR3 sequence (DNA): TGCAGCGTTGCACCAGATCATCGCACCTACGAGCAGTACTTC. Translating gives CSVAPDHRTYEQYF.

J is TRBJ2-3 and V is TRBV11-1, with 9 positions matching TRBD1. Looked up from germline, CDR1 is SGHAT and CDR2 is FQDESV (reference sequence). Trimming removed 5 bases from V and 8 bases from J; junction bases left unmatched: 8. This CDR3 contains 14 residues. CDR3 loop: CASSPGTGSATQYF. The CDR3 DNA sequence: TGTGCCAGCAGCCCCGGGACAGGGTCGGCTACGCAGTATTTT.

In this sample, this clonotype turned up once. CDR3 nucleotides: TGTGCCAGCAGCAGAGGGGAAGGCTACGAGCAGTACTTC. It encodes CASSRGEGYEQYF. This sequence joins TRBV3-1 and TRBJ2-7, with D perhaps matching TRBD1 or TRBD2 (5 bases each). Germline V gene data show CDR1 as LGHDT and CDR2 as YNNKEL (reference sequence). With 5 bases removed from V and 3 bases from J, the gap between germline ends came to 11 bases. The length of the CDR3 is 13 residues.

Turning to this clonotype: One junction end does not reproduce the germline sequence, and a read error may be involved. The chain links TRBV4-2 to TRBJ2-1, with TRBD2 matching over 7 bases. This CDR3 contains 15 residues. Germline V gene lookup returns CDR1 LGHNA and CDR2 YNFKEQ. The CDR3 DNA reads TGTGCCAGCAACCAAGATGGACTAGGTTACAATGAGCAGTTCTTC. Its protein is CASNQDGLGYNEQFF.

Only a few counts were recorded for this clonotype. The V call is TRBV2, the J call TRBJ1-4, with D uncertain. The CDR3 covers 14 residues. Looked up from germline, CDR1 is SNHLY and CDR2 is FYNNEI. Trimming removed 3 bases from V and 4 bases from J, with 9 bases in between. The CDR3 DNA sequence: TGTGCCAGCAGTGACCCCCGCTTTAATGAAAAACTGTTTTTT. It yields the protein CASSDPRFNEKLFF. Drawing the rest from reference TRBV2 and TRBJ1-4, the complete variable domain is EPEVTQTPSHQVTQMGQEVILRCVPISNHLYFYWYRQILGQKVEFLVSFYNNEISEKSEIFDDQFSVERPDGSNFTLKIRSTKLEDSAMYFCASSDPRFNEKLFFGSGTQLSVL.

The chain couples TRBV10-2 to TRBJ1-2, with 8 bases aligning to TRBD1. This CDR3 contains 15 residues. Germline lookup yields CDR1 WSHSY and CDR2 SAAADI. Trimming took 3 bases from V and 7 from J; bases not matched to a gene: 10. The CDR3 DNA reads as TGCGCCAGCAGTGATATGGACAGGGAGCTGGGTGGCTACACCTTC. Translation: CASSDMDRELGGYTF.

The V gene is TRBV10-1, the J gene TRBJ2-3, with 10 bases matching TRBD1. CDR1 WNHNN and CDR2 SYGVQD come from the germline V gene (reference sequence). The trim removed 4 bases at V and 1 base at J, leaving 2 bases unmatched. The CDR3 is 15 amino acids. The CDR3 nucleotides are TGCGCCAGCAGTGGGGACAGGGGAGGCACAGATACGCAGTATTTT. Its protein product is CASSGDRGGTDTQYF.

The rearrangement uses TRBV2 and TRBJ1-2; 9 bases line up with TRBD1. The CDR3 has 13 residues. The trim removed 8 bases at V and 4 bases at J, leaving 5 bases unmatched. Germline V gene lookup returns CDR1 SNHLY and CDR2 FYNNEI. This CDR3 reads CASGADRGYGYTF. Written as DNA, the CDR3 is TGTGCCAGCGGAGCGGACAGGGGCTATGGCTACACCTTC.